The next 5 T cell receptor beta chains were all read from a single sample in a study of OX40 agonist ivuxolimab in advanced cancers. Libraries were built with the immunoSEQ multiplex PCR assay. As stored in TCRdb, this immuneACCESS dataset retains in-frame rearrangements with V and J assigned. A fraction of the clones does not appear; measured against another copy, unresolved V genes explain less than half of the discrepancy, and the remainder lacks a known reason. This sample lists about 89,000 clones; roughly 84% were detected once. The ten largest clones represent 6.5% of the sample. The sample was CD4+ or CD8+ T cells sorted from blood, taken in a trial of the OX40 agonist ivuxolimab. The receptors originated from an adult with an advanced solid tumor such as melanoma, head and neck, liver or kidney cancer.

The chain recombines TRBV5-5 with TRBJ1-1; tentatively, D is TRBD1 (6 bases). This CDR3 comprises 13 residues. Germline V gene lookup returns CDR1 SGHKS and CDR2 YYEKEE (reference sequence). The V end was cut by 5 bases, the J end by 2 bases, with 10 bases between. CDR3 protein: CASSGQSNTEAFF. CDR3 nucleotides: TGTGCCAGCAGTGGACAGTCTAACACTGAAGCTTTCTTT.

The chain has TRBV27 and TRBJ2-6, with D maybe TRBD2 (6 bases). V was clipped by 1 base and J by 13 bases, with 11 bases between them. The germline gives CDR1 MNHEY, CDR2 SMNVEV (reference sequence). The CDR3 consists of 13 residues. CDR3 region: CASSLFWAGVLTF. DNA for the CDR3: TGTGCCAGCAGTTTATTTTGGGCGGGAGTCCTGACTTTC.

V is TRBV19 and J is TRBJ1-3, with D maybe TRBD1 (5 bases). Trimming left V 6 bases short and J 0 bases short, with 12 bases between. CDR3 length: 15 amino acids. Germline values: CDR1 LNHDA, CDR2 SQIVND (reference sequence). The CDR3 DNA is TGTGCCAGTAGAGCGGGGGTGATCTCTGGAAACACCATATATTTT. Translation: CASRAGVISGNTIYF.

The table lists this clone with a count of one. The rearrangement links TRBV5-1 to TRBJ2-5; D gene uncertain. The end of the DNA fits TRBJ2-7 better, so the J call may be wrong. The CDR3 sequence is 13 residues long. Per germline, CDR1 SGHRS and CDR2 YFSETQ. The CDR3 spells CASSLDGAYEQYF. CDR3 DNA sequence: TGCGCCAGCAGCTTGGACGGAGCCTACGAGCAGTACTTC.

This chain links TRBV2 with TRBJ1-1; D perhaps matches TRBD1 (5 bases). The CDR3 runs to 15 residues. In germline, CDR1 is SNHLY, CDR2 FYNNEI. The V gene lost 7 bases and the J gene lost 2 bases, with 17 bases spanning the gap. As DNA, the CDR3 is TGTGCCAGCAAGGGTGGTAGGGGAGGCAACACTGAAGCTTTCTTT. It specifies CASKGGRGGNTEAFF.